This TCR beta chain was documented in a study of T cell responses to AZD1222 COVID-19 vaccine listed by TCRdb under 2021. General notes on the study: AZD1222 recipients whose second dose came at about 4 weeks and those whose second dose came at about 12 weeks were combined into one group, since spike-specific TCR depth and breadth did not differ between the two schedules. A total of 233 trial participants underwent TCR sequencing, of whom more than 200 had received two doses of AZD1222 and some 25 had received two doses of the MenACWY control vaccine. Trial participants were enrolled into age subgroups of 18-55, 56-69 and 70-plus years, which contained about 150, 28 and 57 TCR-sequenced participants, respectively. The study at large found these results: Because no samples from the day 14 peak response were available, repertoires could be characterized only after the peak T cell response. Only six AZD1222 recipients were SARS-CoV-2 seropositive at baseline, limiting conclusions about previously exposed vaccinees. In the small 56-69-year group, the increase in depth fell short of significance, most likely because of low power. The whole spike protein was spanned by vaccine-associated CD4 TCRs, and dominant responses were seen in regions 160-218 and 743-854. Nearly half of unique spike-specific TCRs reportedly recognized epitopes outside regions mutated in the B.1.351 and B.1.1.7 variants. Participants were mostly white British and included more females than males, and it was suggested by the authors that clonal diversity may have been underestimated. Spike-specific TCR breadth and depth rose significantly after two AZD1222 doses compared with day 0 and with MenACWY recipients.

The CDR3 regions of human TCRbeta chains were analyzed by immunosequencing. In the source study's methods: TCRs in the repertoires were compared against a reference library of SARS-CoV-2-specific TCRs that had been generated with the MIRA antigen-specificity platform. Breadth was defined as the fraction of unique TCRs that were SARS-CoV-2-associated, and depth was defined as the fraction of total T cells that were SARS-CoV-2-associated. Using the MIRA data, each spike-specific TCR was mapped to the spike region that the TCR reacts to and placed in a CD4 or CD8 class. Log10-transformed breadth and depth values were compared by one-way ANOVA with Sidak's multiple comparisons tests. The clones in this table, taken by TCRdb from immuneACCESS, are in-frame only. Not every clone is retained; where verified, under half of the shortfall comes from an unresolved V gene, and the cause of the rest is unknown. V and J calls and clone size are given by that table; D and trimming were obtained from the DNA. The sample table contains 150,000 to 200,000 clones; only one count was recorded for 85% to 95% of them. The ten most abundant clones make up 2.6% of the sample.

Spanning cysteine to phenylalanine, the CDR3 consists of 17 amino acids. Only the CDR3 DNA is retained, 51 bases long and in frame from the first base. The V and J ends are trimmed by 6 bases and 5 bases, leaving 22 bases between them. The germline V gene gives CDR1 as SNHLY and CDR2 as FYNNEI. About this clone: There is no known antigen for this receptor. No much larger clone exists at a distance of one base, and base qualities are not known.

Per the publication, the time point label means: baseline before first vaccination. The vaccinee samples were drawn from two UK trials, COV001 and COV002, one of which was a single-blind randomized controlled phase 2/3 trial testing AZD1222 (ChAdOx1 nCoV-19) in healthy adults. For TCRbeta chain sequencing, PBMC samples were collected from trial participants at day 0 and at day 28 after the second dose. This chain is built from TRBV2 and TRBJ2-2; the D gene is perhaps TRBD2, on 6 matching bases. The sequenced sample was peripheral blood, obtained on day 0 of AZD1222 vaccination. This TCR derives from an adult in good health. CDR3 reads: CASRGGRERILTGELFF. The nucleotide sequence is TGTGCCAGCAGAGGCGGACGGGAGCGGATTTTGACCGGGGAGCTGTTTTTT.